A selection of T cell receptor beta chains follows, all from one sample in a study of T cells after yellow fever vaccination. MiXCR was run by TCRdb on the 5' RACE reads, yielding one entry per CDR3 protein. The sample has under 600,000 distinct CDR3 sequences; approximately 12% are singletons. The source material was PBMCs, sampled on the day of the yellow fever booster vaccination. The receptors stem from a man aged 25 to 40 who received the YFV17D yellow fever vaccine. CDR3s include the opening cysteine and the closing phenylalanine or tryptophan. The order of the fields is D gene, J gene, V gene, clone size, CDR3 protein, CDR3 DNA. D genes are given only for firm matches. Not all rows give a size; the values are once, few, many and, for expanded clones, a class.

D gene: -
J gene: TRBJ1-2
V gene: TRBV21-1
clone size: -
CDR3 protein: CASSNDILYGYTF
CDR3 DNA: TGTGCCAGCAGCAACGACATCCTCTATGGCTACACCTTC

D gene: TRBD2
J gene: TRBJ2-2
V gene: TRBV7-6
clone size: few
CDR3 protein: CASSYPGTSGGNTGELFF
CDR3 DNA: TGTGCCAGCAGCTACCCCGGGACTAGCGGGGGGAACACCGGGGAGCTGTTTTTT

D gene: -
J gene: TRBJ1-2
V gene: TRBV5-1
clone size: few
CDR3 protein: CASSGSGTVNYGYTF
CDR3 DNA: TGCGCCAGCAGCGGGTCCGGGACGGTAAACTATGGCTACACCTTC

D gene: TRBD2
J gene: TRBJ2-5
V gene: TRBV3-1
clone size: few
CDR3 protein: CATGTSGSGTQYF
CDR3 DNA: TGTGCCACCGGGACTAGCGGGAGTGGGACCCAGTACTTC

D gene: TRBD2
J gene: TRBJ2-2
V gene: TRBV27
clone size: once
CDR3 protein: CASSYGLAPTGELFF
CDR3 DNA: TGTGCCAGCAGCTACGGACTAGCACCCACCGGGGAGCTGTTTTTT

D gene: -
J gene: TRBJ2-2
V gene: TRBV6-6
clone size: -
CDR3 protein: CASSHSIRELFF
CDR3 DNA: TGTGCCAGCAGCCACTCTATCAGGGAGCTGTTTTTT

D gene: TRBD1
J gene: TRBJ2-7
V gene: TRBV7-2
clone size: few
CDR3 protein: CASSLRQGLGEQYF
CDR3 DNA: TGTGCCAGCAGCCTGCGACAGGGCTTGGGCGAGCAGTACTTC

D gene: TRBD2
J gene: TRBJ2-5
V gene: TRBV12-5
clone size: few
CDR3 protein: CASGFWTSGGVRQETQYF
CDR3 DNA: TGTGCTAGTGGTTTTTGGACTAGCGGGGGGGTTCGCCAAGAGACCCAGTACTTC

D gene: -
J gene: TRBJ2-1
V gene: TRBV12-3/TRBV12-4
clone size: few
CDR3 protein: CASSYWGDEQFF
CDR3 DNA: TGTGCCAGCAGTTACTGGGGAGATGAGCAGTTCTTC

D gene: -
J gene: TRBJ2-7
V gene: TRBV19
clone size: few
CDR3 protein: CASRLNRDSTYEQYF
CDR3 DNA: TGTGCCAGTAGGCTGAACCGGGACTCAACCTACGAGCAGTACTTC